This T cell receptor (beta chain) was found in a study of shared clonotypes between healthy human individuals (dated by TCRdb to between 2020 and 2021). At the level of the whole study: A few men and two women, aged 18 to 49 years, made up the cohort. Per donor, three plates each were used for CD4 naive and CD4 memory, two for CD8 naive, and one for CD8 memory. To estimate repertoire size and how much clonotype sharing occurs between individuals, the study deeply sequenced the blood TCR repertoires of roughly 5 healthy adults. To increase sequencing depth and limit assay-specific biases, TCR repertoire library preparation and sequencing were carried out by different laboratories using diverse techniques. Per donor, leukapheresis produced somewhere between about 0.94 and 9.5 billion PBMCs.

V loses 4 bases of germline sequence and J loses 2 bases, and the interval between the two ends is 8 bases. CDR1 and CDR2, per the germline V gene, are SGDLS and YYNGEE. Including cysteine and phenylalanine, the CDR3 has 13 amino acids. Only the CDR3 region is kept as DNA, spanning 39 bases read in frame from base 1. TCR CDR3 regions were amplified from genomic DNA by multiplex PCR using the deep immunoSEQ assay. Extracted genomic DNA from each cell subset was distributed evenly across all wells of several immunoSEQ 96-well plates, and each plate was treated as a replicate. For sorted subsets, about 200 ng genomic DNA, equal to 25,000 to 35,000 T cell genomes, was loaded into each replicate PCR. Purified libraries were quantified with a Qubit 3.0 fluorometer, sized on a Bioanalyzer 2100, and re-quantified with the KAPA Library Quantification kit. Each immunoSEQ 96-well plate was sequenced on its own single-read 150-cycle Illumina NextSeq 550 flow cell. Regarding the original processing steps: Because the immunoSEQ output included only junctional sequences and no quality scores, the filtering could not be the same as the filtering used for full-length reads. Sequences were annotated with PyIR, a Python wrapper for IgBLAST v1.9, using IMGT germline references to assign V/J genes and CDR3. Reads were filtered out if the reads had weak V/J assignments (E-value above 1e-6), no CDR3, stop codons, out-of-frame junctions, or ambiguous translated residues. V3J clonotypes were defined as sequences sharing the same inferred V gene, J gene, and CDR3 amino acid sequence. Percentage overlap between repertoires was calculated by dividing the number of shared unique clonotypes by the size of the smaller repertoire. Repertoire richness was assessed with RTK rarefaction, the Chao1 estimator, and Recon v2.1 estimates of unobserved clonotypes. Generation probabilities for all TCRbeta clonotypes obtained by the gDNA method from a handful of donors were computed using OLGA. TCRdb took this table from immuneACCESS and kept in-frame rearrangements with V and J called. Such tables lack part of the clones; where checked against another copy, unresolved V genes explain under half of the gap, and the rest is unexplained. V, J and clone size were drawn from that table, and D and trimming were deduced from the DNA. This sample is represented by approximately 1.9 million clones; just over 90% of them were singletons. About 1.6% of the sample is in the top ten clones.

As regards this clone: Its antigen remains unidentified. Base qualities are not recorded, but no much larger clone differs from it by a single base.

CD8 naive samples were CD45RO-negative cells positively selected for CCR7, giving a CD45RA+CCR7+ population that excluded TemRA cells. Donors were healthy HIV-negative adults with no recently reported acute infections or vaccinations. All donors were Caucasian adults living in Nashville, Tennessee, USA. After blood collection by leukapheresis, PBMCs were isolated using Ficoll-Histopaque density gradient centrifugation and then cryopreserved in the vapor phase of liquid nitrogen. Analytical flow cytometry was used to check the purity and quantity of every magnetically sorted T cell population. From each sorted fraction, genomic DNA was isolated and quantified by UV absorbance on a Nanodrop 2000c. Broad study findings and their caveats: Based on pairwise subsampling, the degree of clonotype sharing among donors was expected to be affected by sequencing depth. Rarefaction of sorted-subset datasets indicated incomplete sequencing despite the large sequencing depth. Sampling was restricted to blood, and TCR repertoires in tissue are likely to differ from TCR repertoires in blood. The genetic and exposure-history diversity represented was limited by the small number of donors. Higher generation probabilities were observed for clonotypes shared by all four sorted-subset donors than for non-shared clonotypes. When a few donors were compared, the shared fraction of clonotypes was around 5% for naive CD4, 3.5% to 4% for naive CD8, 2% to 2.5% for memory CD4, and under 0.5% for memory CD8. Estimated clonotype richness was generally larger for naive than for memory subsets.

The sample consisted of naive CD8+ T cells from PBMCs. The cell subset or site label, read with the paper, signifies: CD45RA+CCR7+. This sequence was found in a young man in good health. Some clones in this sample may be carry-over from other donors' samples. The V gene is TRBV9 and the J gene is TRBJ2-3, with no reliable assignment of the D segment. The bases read TGTGCCAGCAGCCCGCGCGACACAGATACGCAGTATTTT. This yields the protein CASSPRDTDTQYF. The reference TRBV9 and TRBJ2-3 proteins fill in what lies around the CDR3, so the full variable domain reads DSGVTQTPKHLITATGQRVTLRCSPRSGDLSVYWYQQSLDQGLQFLIQYYNGEERAKGNILERFSAQQFPDLHSELNLSSLELGDSALYFCASSPRDTDTQYFGPGTRLTVL.